These 26 T cell receptor beta chains were sequenced from one sample in a study of blood T cell repertoires in COVID-19. Libraries were prepared by immunoSEQ multiplex PCR; TCRdb keeps only in-frame clonotypes and omits some of them. Of a few hundred thousand clones listed, 87% were seen once; the top ten hold approximately 10%. The sequenced sample consisted of PBMCs or T cells enriched from blood (not recorded which). Receptor source: a young man with acute COVID-19.

V and J are TRBV25-1 and TRBJ2-7, with D hard to call. CDR1 MGHDK and CDR2 SYGVNS come from the germline V gene. The CDR3 extends over 13 amino acids. V gave up 6 bases and J gave up 2 bases, with 11 bases separating them. The chain's CDR3 is CASSTAETYEQYF. The CDR3 nucleotides read TGTGCCAGCAGCACTGCTGAAACCTACGAGCAGTACTTC.

This clone has only a few counts. The CDR3: CASSFMESGSFHNEQFF. The CDR3 DNA reads TGTGCCAGCAGTTTTATGGAGAGCGGGAGTTTCCACAATGAGCAGTTCTTC. This chain uses TRBV28 with TRBJ2-1; 8 nucleotides agree with TRBD2. Germline V gene lookup returns CDR1 MDHEN and CDR2 SYDVKM. CDR3 size: 17 residues. V shed 3 bases, J shed 5 bases, and the junction held 12 bases outside the gene matches.

The chain combines TRBV29-1 with TRBJ2-2; 10 bases fit TRBD1. The CDR3 covers 15 residues. The germline CDR1 and CDR2 sequences are SQVTM and ANQGSEA. V shed 3 bases, J shed 6 bases, and the junction held 7 bases outside the gene matches. CDR3 bases: TGCAGCGTTGATTGGGGGACAGGGGCTGCCGGGGAGCTGTTTTTT. Protein: CSVDWGTGAAGELFF.

The CDR3 protein is CASSFQGGGSGNTIYF. CDR3 sequence (DNA): TGTGCCAGCAGTTTTCAGGGAGGGGGTTCTGGAAACACCATATATTTT. J is TRBJ1-3 and V is TRBV28; D may be TRBD1 (6 bases). This CDR3 is built from 16 residues. The germline V gene encodes CDR1 MDHEN and CDR2 SYDVKM. Trimming removed 3 bases at V and 1 base at J, with 13 bases between.

The sample holds a few counts of this clone. DNA for the CDR3: TGTGCCAGCAAAACTAGCGGGAGCTACGAGCAGTACTTC. This codes for CASKTSGSYEQYF. V gene TRBV2 combines with J gene TRBJ2-7, with 11 positions matching TRBD2. The V segment lost 7 bases and the J segment 3 bases; nucleotides outside the gene matches: 2. Germline V gene lookup returns CDR1 SNHLY and CDR2 FYNNEI. The CDR3 consists of 13 residues.

The V call is TRBV11-2, the J call TRBJ2-5; D is perhaps TRBD1 (5 bases). The germline V and J ends were trimmed by 3 bases and 5 bases, with 19 bases remaining between them. Germline lookup yields CDR1 SGHAT and CDR2 FQNNGV. The CDR3 totals 16 residues. The CDR3 region has the DNA TGTGCCAGCAGCTTTGATTGGGGCCAGAATAGGGAGACCCAGTACTTC. This translates into CASSFDWGQNRETQYF.

The V and J genes are TRBV7-9 and TRBJ1-6; 8 positions match TRBD1. CDR3 size: 16 residues. Germline V lookup: CDR1 SEHNR, CDR2 FQNEAQ (reference sequence). V gave up 4 bases and J gave up 7 bases; unmatched junction bases: 9. The DNA for the CDR3 is TGTGCCAGCAGCTCAATAATGACAGGGGAAAATTCACCCCTCCACTTT. Residues: CASSSIMTGENSPLHF. Full variable domain (rest looked up from reference TRBV7-9 and TRBJ1-6): DTGVSQNPRHKITKRGQNVTFRCDPISEHNRLYWYRQTLGQGPEFLTYFQNEAQLEKSRLLSDRFSAERPKGSFSTLEIQRTEQGDSAMYLCASSSIMTGENSPLHFGNGTRLTVT.

In this sample, this clone turned up a few times. CDR3 nucleotides: TGTGCCTGGGCCGGGGGATACAATGAGCAGTTCTTC. Its protein is CAWAGGYNEQFF. The chain is built from TRBV30 and TRBJ2-1; the D gene is possibly TRBD2 (6 bases). Germline CDR1 is GTSNPN and CDR2 is SVGIG (reference sequence). Trimming left V 5 bases short and J 4 bases short, with 9 bases between. This CDR3 contains 12 residues.

This chain connects TRBV28 to TRBJ2-7; TRBD1 agrees at 7 bases. Trimming at V came to 5 bases and at J to 5 bases, leaving 9 bases not matched to a gene. This CDR3 region has 14 residues. CDR1 is MDHEN, CDR2 SYDVKM, per germline. The CDR3 DNA reads as TGTGCCAGCAGTCTGACAGGGACCAGCCACGAGCAGTACTTC. Translation: CASSLTGTSHEQYF.

This chain uses TRBV27 with TRBJ2-1; maybe TRBD2 (5 bases). The CDR3 sequence is 14 residues long. Looked up from germline, CDR1 is MNHEY and CDR2 is SMNVEV (reference sequence). The V gene lost 3 bases and the J gene lost 1 base, with 7 bases spanning the gap. CDR3 residues: CASSFEGSYNEQFF. The CDR3 DNA follows: TGTGCCAGCAGTTTTGAGGGATCCTACAATGAGCAGTTCTTC.

This chain links TRBV28 with TRBJ2-2, with D possibly being TRBD1 (8 bases). The CDR3 length is 15 residues. Germline V gives CDR1 MDHEN, CDR2 SYDVKM. V was pared by 4 bases and J by 4 bases, with 13 bases between. CDR3 residues: CASSSHRGGTGELFF. CDR3 DNA: TGTGCCAGCAGTTCCCACAGGGGGGGCACCGGGGAGCTGTTTTTT.

The chain employs TRBV5-4 and TRBJ1-1; 8 bases agree with TRBD1. CDR1 and CDR2 from the germline V gene are SGHNT and YYREEE (reference sequence). The length of the CDR3 is 16 residues. Trimming at V came to 2 bases and at J to 0 bases, leaving 6 bases not matched to a gene. The CDR3 DNA sequence: TGTGCCAGCAGCTTTTCAGGGGGCCGCATGAACACTGAAGCTTTCTTT. This gives the protein CASSFSGGRMNTEAFF.

The rearrangement uses TRBV19 and TRBJ1-1; D possibly corresponds to TRBD1 (6 bases). Trimming stripped 9 bases from V and 5 bases from J, with 13 bases between. CDR1 and CDR2 (germline): LNHDA, SQIVND (reference sequence). The CDR3 totals 12 residues. The CDR3 nucleotides read TGTGCCAGCTCACAGGGCTGGACTGAAGCTTTCTTT. Amino acid sequence: CASSQGWTEAFF.

This chain uses TRBV9 with TRBJ2-5, with D possibly matching TRBD2 (6 bases). This CDR3 is built from 17 residues. Germline V gives CDR1 SGDLS, CDR2 YYNGEE. V dropped 5 bases and J dropped 2 bases, with 22 bases sitting between them. DNA for the CDR3: TGTGCCAGCAGTAAACTCACGGAGGGAAGCCTTCAAGAGACCCAGTACTTC. Its protein product is CASSKLTEGSLQETQYF.

The sample holds a few counts of this clone. The rearrangement uses TRBV9 and TRBJ2-1, with 9 bases fitting TRBD2. There are 16 residues in the CDR3. Per the germline V gene, CDR1 is SGDLS and CDR2 is YYNGEE. V trimming: 0 bases; J trimming: 9 bases; junction bases outside the gene matches: 10. The CDR3 DNA reads TGTGCCAGCAGCGTAGTGGCGGGAGGGCCATTTGTTGAGCAGTTCTTC. Translation gives CASSVVAGGPFVEQFF.

This chain connects TRBV6-6 to TRBJ1-5; the D is unclear. CDR1 and CDR2 (germline): MNHNY, SVGAGI (reference sequence). This CDR3 spans 12 amino acids. V lost 2 bases to trimming and J lost 8 bases, with 7 bases between them. CDR3 amino acids: CASSYGSEPQHF. The CDR3 bases are TGTGCCAGCAGTTACGGGAGCGAGCCCCAGCATTTT.

This clone was observed a handful of times. J is TRBJ2-7 and V is TRBV4-1; 8 bases fit TRBD2. V shed 2 bases, J shed 7 bases, and the junction held 16 bases outside the gene matches. The germline V gene has CDR1 MGHRA and CDR2 YSYEKL. The CDR3 has 17 residues. Written as DNA, the CDR3 is TGCGCCAGCAGCCAATCAACAACGGGAGGGTCCCGGGGAGAGCAGTACTTC. It specifies CASSQSTTGGSRGEQYF.

The chain recombines TRBV30 with TRBJ1-1; no clear D gene. Trimming took 0 bases from V and 0 from J, leaving 11 bases between them. The CDR3 is 15 residues long. The germline gives CDR1 GTSNPN, CDR2 SVGIG (reference sequence). Written as DNA, the CDR3 is TGTGCCTGGAGTGTTGGAGGATCAATGAACACTGAAGCTTTCTTT. Protein product: CAWSVGGSMNTEAFF.

V usage is TRBV5-5 and J usage is TRBJ1-4; 8 positions agree with TRBD1. This CDR3 is 17 amino acids long. The J segment lost 8 bases and the V segment lost 4 bases, leaving 16 bases of the junction unmatched. The germline V gene encodes CDR1 SGHKS and CDR2 YYEKEE (reference sequence). The CDR3 here is CASSPEWDRLGREKLFF. The CDR3 DNA reads TGTGCCAGCAGCCCGGAGTGGGACAGGCTTGGTCGGGAAAAACTGTTTTTT.

The chain links TRBV9 to TRBJ2-2, with D hard to call. Trimming took off 0 bases at V and 1 base at J, with 10 bases between the two ends. Germline values: CDR1 SGDLS, CDR2 YYNGEE. The CDR3 has 16 amino acids. CDR3 bases: TGTGCCAGCAGCGTAGTCGCTGGCGGGAACACCGGGGAGCTGTTTTTT. This translates into CASSVVAGGNTGELFF.

This sequence joins TRBV19 and TRBJ1-5, with 8 bases matching TRBD1. In germline, CDR1 is LNHDA, CDR2 SQIVND (reference sequence). The length of the CDR3 is 16 residues. V dropped 7 bases and J dropped 0; count of bases not matched to a gene: 8. The CDR3 nucleotides are TGTGCCAGTATGCTAGGGACAGGAAGTAGCAATCAGCCCCAGCATTTT. This sequence encodes CASMLGTGSSNQPQHF.

CDR3: CASRARGRGLDEQYF. Written as DNA, the CDR3 is TGTGCCAGCAGAGCCAGGGGCAGGGGTTTGGACGAGCAGTACTTC. The V call is TRBV27, the J call TRBJ2-7, with D possibly TRBD1 on 6 matching bases. Germline CDR1 and CDR2: MNHEY and SMNVEV (reference sequence). This CDR3 is 15 amino acids long. The V and J ends lost 6 bases and 5 bases respectively, with 20 bases between them.

This chain links TRBV18 with TRBJ2-7; 10 bases are a match to TRBD1. V lost 3 bases, J lost 0 bases, and 8 bases stayed unmatched. The germline V gene has CDR1 KGHSH and CDR2 LQKENI. CDR3 length: 17 residues. DNA of the CDR3: TGTGCCAGCTCACCGGGACAGGGGACTTTCCTCTCCTACGAGCAGTACTTC. Encoded protein: CASSPGQGTFLSYEQYF.

This chain connects TRBV24-1 to TRBJ1-2; possibly TRBD1 for D (5 bases). The germline V gene has CDR1 KGHDR and CDR2 SFDVKD. There are 15 residues in the CDR3. V dropped 0 bases and J dropped 4 bases, with 11 bases sitting between them. CDR3: CATSDLQGTSYGYTF. The CDR3 DNA sequence: TGTGCCACCAGTGATTTGCAGGGTACATCCTATGGCTACACCTTC.

This clone was seen a single time. The V and J genes are TRBV28 and TRBJ2-3; 11 positions agree with TRBD2. CDR1 is MDHEN, CDR2 SYDVKM, per germline. This CDR3 spans 15 amino acids. J was trimmed by 5 bases and V by 6 bases; bases with no gene match: 7. CDR3 protein: CASSPSGRLGDTQYF. For the CDR3, the DNA is TGTGCCAGCAGCCCTAGCGGGAGGTTGGGAGATACGCAGTATTTT.

The V call is TRBV20-1, the J call TRBJ2-5; 11 bases agree with TRBD2. The CDR3 is 16 residues long. In germline, CDR1 is DFQATT, CDR2 SNEGSKA (reference sequence). The junction had 8 bases not matched to a gene; V was cut back by 3 bases and J by 2 bases. Written as DNA, the CDR3 is TGCAGTGCTAGTCCCGGGACTAGCGGCCTACAAGAGACCCAGTACTTC. This sequence encodes CSASPGTSGLQETQYF.